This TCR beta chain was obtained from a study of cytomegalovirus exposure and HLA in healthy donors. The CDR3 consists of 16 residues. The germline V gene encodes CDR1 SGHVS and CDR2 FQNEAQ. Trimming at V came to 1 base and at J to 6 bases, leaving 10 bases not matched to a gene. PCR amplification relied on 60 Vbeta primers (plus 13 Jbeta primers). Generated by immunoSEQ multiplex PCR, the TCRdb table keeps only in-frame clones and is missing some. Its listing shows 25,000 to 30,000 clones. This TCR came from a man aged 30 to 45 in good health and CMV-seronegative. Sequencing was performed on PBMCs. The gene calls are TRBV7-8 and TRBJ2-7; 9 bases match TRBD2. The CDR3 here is CASSLGWVAGVAEQYF. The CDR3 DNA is TGTGCCAGCAGCTTAGGTTGGGTAGCGGGGGTGGCCGAGCAGTACTTC. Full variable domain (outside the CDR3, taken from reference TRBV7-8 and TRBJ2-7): GAGVSQSPRYKVAKRGQDVALRCDPISGHVSLFWYQQALGQGPEFLTYFQNEAQLDKSGLPSDRFFAERPEGSVSTLKIQRTQQEDSAVYLCASSLGWVAGVAEQYFGPGTRLTVT.